Below are 27 T cell receptor beta chains sequenced from a single sample in a study of Graves' ophthalmopathy and Graves' hyperthyroidism. RNA transcripts were the template, and TCR beta CDR3 regions were amplified from them. RT-PCR in the first round used HTBI primers; a second-round multiplex PCR followed. TCRdb re-called the multiplex PCR reads with MiXCR, one entry per CDR3 protein. The sample lists approximately 540,000 distinct CDR3 sequences, less than 40% occurring once. What was sequenced was peripheral blood or thyroid tissue (not recorded which). Receptor source: an adult man with Graves' hyperthyroidism.

The CDR3 loop reads CASSEVDRVFNEKLFF. CDR3 sequence (DNA): TGTGCCAGCAGTGAGGTGGACAGGGTCTTCAATGAAAAACTGTTTTTT. V usage is TRBV25-1 and J usage is TRBJ1-4; TRBD1 agrees at 8 bases. The CDR3 runs to 16 residues. J gave up 5 bases and V 3 bases, and 8 bases lay outside the gene matches. Germline assignment: CDR1 MGHDK and CDR2 SYGVNS.

In its sample, this clonotype was seen many times. The chain links TRBV7-9 to TRBJ1-1; D gene uncertain. Trimming pared 5 bases from V and 6 bases from J, leaving 7 bases between. The germline gives CDR1 SEHNR, CDR2 FQNEAQ (reference sequence). The CDR3 runs to 11 residues. DNA of the CDR3: TGTGCCAGCAGCCCGGTCGCTGAAGCTTTCTTT. Residues: CASSPVAEAFF.

In this sample, this clonotype turned up a few times. J is TRBJ1-6 and V is TRBV18; D might be TRBD1 (6 bases). Germline loops: CDR1 KGHSH, CDR2 LQKENI. V gave up 4 bases and J gave up 8 bases, with 12 bases separating them. The CDR3 sequence is 14 residues long. DNA of the CDR3: TGTGCCAGCTCACGAGGACAGACCGATTCACCCCTCCACTTT. The encoded protein is CASSRGQTDSPLHF.

As concerns this clonotype: A much larger clone differs from this one at a single base, so this may be a read error. The chain links TRBV12-3 or TRBV12-4 to TRBJ1-2; a weak D match, TRBD1 (5 bases). The V and J ends lost 3 bases and 3 bases respectively, with 14 bases between them. The CDR3 runs 15 residues. The CDR3 loop is CASSFHLSTDYGYTF. The DNA of the CDR3 is TGTGCCAGCAGTTTCCATTTATCGACAGACTATGGCTACACCTTC.

The rearrangement joins TRBV4-1 to TRBJ2-2; no reliable D call. Germline lookup yields CDR1 MGHRA and CDR2 YSYEKL. V lost 1 base and J lost 0, with 12 bases in between. The CDR3 runs to 17 residues. CDR3 residues: CASSQAPGGANTGELFF. The CDR3 nucleotides read TGCGCCAGCAGCCAAGCCCCTGGTGGCGCGAACACCGGGGAGCTGTTTTTT.

The chain joins TRBV5-1 to TRBJ2-5; 9 nucleotides agree with TRBD2. CDR1 is SGHRS and CDR2 is YFSETQ in the germline V gene. The V and J ends lost 4 bases and 5 bases, in that order; junction bases with no gene match: 3. This CDR3 has 13 amino acids. CDR3 sequence (DNA): TGCGCCAGCAGCATTAGCGGGAGCGAGACCCAGTACTTC. Translation gives CASSISGSETQYF.

This sequence joins TRBV29-1 and TRBJ1-1; the D gene is possibly TRBD1 (5 bases). With 1 base removed from V and 3 bases from J, the gap between germline ends came to 15 bases. Germline V gives CDR1 SQVTM, CDR2 ANQGSEA. There are 15 residues in the CDR3. This CDR3 is CSVEGRGGLYTEAFF. The DNA for the CDR3 is TGCAGCGTTGAAGGGAGGGGCGGGTTGTACACTGAAGCTTTCTTT.

This clonotype was observed at least ten times. V usage is TRBV10-3 and J usage is TRBJ2-5; D not resolved. With 0 bases removed from V and 2 bases from J, the gap between germline ends came to 4 bases. This CDR3 contains 13 residues. Germline CDR1 reads ENHRY; CDR2 reads SYGVKD. CDR3 DNA sequence: TGTGCCATCAGTGAGTCGGTACAAGAGACCCAGTACTTC. As protein: CAISESVQETQYF.

This chain joins TRBV7-9 and TRBJ2-5; 11 nucleotides align to TRBD2. The germline V gene has CDR1 SEHNR and CDR2 FQNEAQ (reference sequence). J gave up 7 bases and V 5 bases, and 15 bases lay outside the gene matches. The length of the CDR3 is 17 residues. The CDR3 loop reads CASSRPGILAGAPTQYF. Written as DNA, the CDR3 is TGTGCCAGCAGCCGCCCAGGTATACTAGCGGGGGCGCCGACCCAGTACTTC.

The chain employs TRBV2 and TRBJ1-1; 7 bases fit TRBD1. The CDR3 totals 16 residues. In germline, CDR1 is SNHLY, CDR2 FYNNEI. V lost 3 bases and J lost 1; bases outside the gene matches: 8. CDR3 sequence reads: CASSDLTGFANTEAFF. DNA for the CDR3: TGTGCCAGCAGTGACCTGACAGGGTTTGCGAACACTGAAGCTTTCTTT.

This clonotype was found many times. This sequence joins TRBV2 and TRBJ2-7, with TRBD1 matching over 8 bases. CDR1 and CDR2 (germline): SNHLY, FYNNEI. V trimming: 0 bases; J trimming: 4 bases; junction bases outside the gene matches: 26. The CDR3 contains 22 residues. CDR3 in DNA: TGTGCCAGCAGTGAAGCATGGTCGCCCCCTCCACCCTTCAGGGGGCAGTTTTACGAGCAGTACTTC. Translating gives CASSEAWSPPPPFRGQFYEQYF.

The sample holds many counts of this clonotype. This sequence joins TRBV13 and TRBJ1-1; D is uncertain. Germline-derived CDR1 and CDR2 are PRHDT and FYEKMQ (reference sequence). The CDR3 runs to 15 residues. Trimming stripped 4 bases from V and 0 bases from J, with 12 bases between. The CDR3 DNA reads TGTGCCAGCAGCTCATTGGGCACCTTGAACACTGAAGCTTTCTTT. It encodes CASSSLGTLNTEAFF. Variable domain in full (rest from reference TRBV13 and TRBJ1-1): AAGVIQSPRHLIKEKRETATLKCYPIPRHDTVYWYQQGPGQDPQFLISFYEKMQSDKGSIPDRFSAQQFSDYHSELNMSSLELGDSALYFCASSSLGTLNTEAFFGQGTRLTVV.

This clonotype was recorded once. A single base separates this from a much larger clone, so it may be a read error. A read error is likely, as this CDR3 ends without the conserved phenylalanine or tryptophan. As DNA, the CDR3 is TGTGCCAGCAGCTTGAGTACCATGAACACTGAAGCTTTCTTA. This sequence encodes CASSLSTMNTEAFL. V gene TRBV11-2 combines with J gene TRBJ1-1; D gene ambiguous. Germline V gives CDR1 SGHAT, CDR2 FQNNGV. V was trimmed by 3 bases and J by 0 bases, leaving 8 bases between them. The CDR3 has 14 residues.

CDR3 bases: TGCAGCGTTGCAGGGACTAGCTCCTACGAGCAGTACTTC. It encodes CSVAGTSSYEQYF. The chain recombines TRBV29-1 with TRBJ2-7, with 8 bases lining up with TRBD2. The CDR3 spans 13 residues. The germline CDR1 and CDR2 sequences are SQVTM and ANQGSEA. Germline trimming cut 4 bases from V and 0 bases from J; bases unmatched to any gene: 2.

This clonotype was detected ten times or more. The rearrangement uses TRBV7-9 and TRBJ2-3; D is undetermined. CDR1 and CDR2 (germline): SEHNR, FQNEAQ (reference sequence). The CDR3 length is 12 residues. The ends were cut back, 5 bases at V and 2 bases at J, with 5 bases in the middle. The CDR3 DNA reads TGTGCCAGCAGCGCGCCCACAGATACGCAGTATTTT. This sequence encodes CASSAPTDTQYF.

As for this clonotype: At one of its ends the junction is not consistent with the germline gene, which may arise from a read error. The chain recombines TRBV12-3 or TRBV12-4 with TRBJ2-7; 7 bases fit TRBD1. The CDR3 consists of 14 residues. The CDR3 bases are TGTGCCGGCAGTACTGCAGGGGGTAACTACGAGCAGTACTTC. Protein: CAGSTAGGNYEQYF.

This clonotype was observed many times. V usage is TRBV4-1 and J usage is TRBJ2-7; tentatively, D is TRBD2 (5 bases). V lost 6 bases to trimming and J lost 0 bases, with 12 bases between them. Germline loops: CDR1 MGHRA, CDR2 YSYEKL. CDR3 length equals 14 residues. The CDR3 coding sequence is TGCGCCAGCAGTCCCCCTCGGGGCTCCTACGAGCAGTACTTC. Protein sequence: CASSPPRGSYEQYF.

In its sample, this clonotype was seen once. V is TRBV7-9 and J is TRBJ2-2; D ambiguous. V dropped 8 bases and J dropped 0 bases, with 10 bases sitting between them. The CDR3 extends over 14 amino acids. From germline, CDR1 is SEHNR and CDR2 FQNEAQ (reference sequence). CDR3 residues: CASRLSPNTGELFF. CDR3 sequence (DNA): TGTGCCAGCCGCCTTTCCCCGAACACCGGGGAGCTGTTTTTT.

The rearrangement links TRBV7-2 to TRBJ2-7, with 10 bases fitting TRBD2. The V segment lost 2 bases and the J segment 6 bases; nucleotides outside the gene matches: 4. The CDR3 loop spans 14 amino acids. Germline values: CDR1 SGHTA, CDR2 FQGNSA. CDR3 loop: CASSLSLAGSEQYF. The CDR3, as DNA: TGTGCCAGCAGCTTATCACTAGCGGGATCCGAGCAGTACTTC.

This clonotype has at least ten counts. The chain carries TRBV2 and TRBJ1-5; 9 nucleotides align to TRBD1. The V gene's germline CDR1 is SNHLY and CDR2 FYNNEI. CDR3 size: 18 residues. Trimming took 0 bases from V and 6 from J; bases not matched to a gene: 12. CDR3 bases: TGTGCCAGCAGTGAAGCCCGGGACAGGGCGTTCTTGGGTCAGCCCCAGCATTTT. Translating it yields CASSEARDRAFLGQPQHF.

Many counts were recorded for this clonotype. The chain employs TRBV7-9 and TRBJ2-7, with 8 nucleotides matching TRBD2. The CDR3 spans 14 residues. CDR1 SEHNR and CDR2 FQNEAQ come from the germline V gene (reference sequence). Trimming cost V 5 bases and J 1 base; bases outside gene matches: 4. The CDR3 loop is CASSAAGGSYEQYF. CDR3 DNA sequence: TGTGCCAGCAGCGCCGCGGGGGGTTCCTACGAGCAGTACTTC.

This clonotype was detected many times. The rearrangement uses TRBV12-3 or TRBV12-4 and TRBJ2-5, with D tentatively TRBD1 (5 bases). The germline V and J ends were trimmed by 3 bases and 4 bases, with 15 bases remaining between them. The CDR3 runs to 15 residues. The CDR3 is CASSFSRTQTETQYF. DNA of the CDR3: TGTGCCAGCAGTTTTTCCCGGACACAAACAGAGACCCAGTACTTC.

This clonotype was detected many times. The J gene is TRBJ2-5, the V gene TRBV2; D is perhaps TRBD1 (6 bases). This CDR3 region has 14 residues. The V gene's germline CDR1 is SNHLY and CDR2 FYNNEI. Trimming pared 3 bases from V and 4 bases from J, leaving 12 bases between. CDR3 bases: TGTGCCAGCAGTGATGATGGGGGCGGAGAGACCCAGTACTTC. The encoded protein is CASSDDGGGETQYF. Filled out from reference TRBV2 and TRBJ2-5, the complete variable domain reads EPEVTQTPSHQVTQMGQEVILRCVPISNHLYFYWYRQILGQKVEFLVSFYNNEISEKSEIFDDQFSVERPDGSNFTLKIRSTKLEDSAMYFCASSDDGGGETQYFGPGTRLLVL.

A word on this clonotype: A much larger clone lies a single base off, so this may be a read error. The chain combines TRBV7-3 with TRBJ2-7, with 7 bases identical to TRBD1. The CDR3 contains 14 residues. Germline loops: CDR1 SGHTA, CDR2 FQGTGA. Here the CDR3 reads CAGRPGGPGYEQYF. CDR3 DNA sequence: TGTGCCGGCAGACCAGGGGGACCAGGATACGAGCAGTACTTC.

A few counts support this clonotype. Without the conserved terminal phenylalanine or tryptophan, this CDR3 likely stems from a read error. The chain couples TRBV29-1 to TRBJ1-4, with TRBD1 identical over 7 bases. The CDR3 contains 13 residues. The germline V gene encodes CDR1 SQVTM and CDR2 ANQGSEA. V was clipped by 5 bases and J by 8 bases; unmatched bases: 8. This CDR3 is CSVCKGAGEKLFC. CDR3 DNA sequence: TGCAGCGTTTGTAAGGGGGCCGGCGAAAAACTGTTTTGT.

This rearrangement joins TRBV25-1 to TRBJ1-2, with 9 bases aligning to TRBD1. The CDR3 consists of 12 residues. The germline CDR1 and CDR2 sequences are MGHDK and SYGVNS. CDR3 amino acids: CASDRGTYGYTF. The DNA of the CDR3 is TGTGCTAGCGACAGGGGGACCTATGGCTACACCTTC.

V is TRBV13 and J is TRBJ2-3; D is ambiguous. The germline V gene has CDR1 PRHDT and CDR2 FYEKMQ (reference sequence). The CDR3 consists of 14 residues. Trimming took off 3 bases at V and 6 bases at J, with 13 bases between the two ends. The CDR3 DNA is TGTGCCAGCAGCTTTCAACTGCTAGTTGATACGCAGTATTTT. It specifies CASSFQLLVDTQYF.